This T cell receptor beta chain emerged from a study of vaccination and CD4 T cells after COVID-19. Whole-study context: Control cultures received a CEFX pool, an HIV-1 Nef pool, or no peptide.

As for treatment: roughly 11-day PBMC culture with coronavirus spike peptide pools or control peptides (ViraFEST assay). Via ViraFEST, peptide pools expanded antigen-specific T cells before TCR sequencing. Sequencing of DNA taken from cultured CD4+ T cells relied on the Oncomine TCR Beta short-read assay. One entry per CDR3 protein results from TCRdb running MiXCR on the PCR reads. The sample holds about 27,000 distinct CDR3 sequences, around 60% seen once. Study findings and constraints: Median numbers of SARS-CoV-2-reactive clonotypes increased from 21 to 38 (not a significant change).

About this clonotype itself: Its target is not known.

The sequence was obtained from a human donor who received a COVID-19 vaccine. Sample: CD4+ T cells from blood, cultured in vitro, taken after SARS-CoV-2 vaccination.

CDR3 amino acids: CASSLGRDNEQFF. The DNA of the CDR3 is TGCGCCAGCAGCTTGGGCAGAGATAATGAGCAGTTCTTC. The chain recombines TRBV5-1 with TRBJ2-1; D is uncertain. The V end lost 0 bases, the J end lost 7 bases, and 8 bases lay between the germline ends. Germline CDR1 SGHRS, CDR2 YFSETQ. The CDR3 runs 13 residues.